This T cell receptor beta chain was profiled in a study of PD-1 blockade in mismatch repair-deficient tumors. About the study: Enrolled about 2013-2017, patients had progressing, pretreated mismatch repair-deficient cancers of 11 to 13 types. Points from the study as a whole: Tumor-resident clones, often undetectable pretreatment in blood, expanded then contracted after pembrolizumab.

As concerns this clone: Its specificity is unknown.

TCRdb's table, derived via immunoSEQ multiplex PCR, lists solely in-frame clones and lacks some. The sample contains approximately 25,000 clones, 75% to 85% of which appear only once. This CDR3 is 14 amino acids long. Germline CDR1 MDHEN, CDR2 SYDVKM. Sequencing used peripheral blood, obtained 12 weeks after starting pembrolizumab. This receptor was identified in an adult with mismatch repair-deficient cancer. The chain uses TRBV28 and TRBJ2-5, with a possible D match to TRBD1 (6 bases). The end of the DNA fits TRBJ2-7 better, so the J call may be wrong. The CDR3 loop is CASIKGGATYEQYF. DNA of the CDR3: TGTGCCAGCATCAAAGGGGGAGCGACTTACGAGCAGTACTTC.